Listed below are T cell receptor beta chains from one sample, sequenced in a study of control samples from healthy donors and cancer patients. TCRdb's table, derived via immunoSEQ multiplex PCR, lists solely in-frame clones and lacks some. Found here are around 250,000 clones, about 80% of them singletons; the top ten hold 13%. The sequenced material came from PBMCs. The receptors shown here come from a woman in her sixties or seventies with lung cancer. CDR3s include the opening cysteine and the closing phenylalanine or tryptophan. A D gene is named only where the DNA matches it firmly. Not every row has a clone size; where given, it reads once, few, many or a size class.

d_gene	v_gene	j_gene	abundance	CDR3nt	CDR3aa
TRBD2	TRBV7-9	TRBJ2-3	once	TGTGCCAGCAGCTTAGCTAGCGGGGGGAGAGATACGCAGTATTTT	CASSLASGGRDTQYF
.	TRBV5-1	TRBJ2-3	.	TGCGCCAGCAGCTTGGAGGGCGGAGATACGCAGTATTTT	CASSLEGGDTQYF
TRBD2	TRBV4-1	TRBJ2-1	.	TGCGCCAGCAGCCAAGGAGGACTAGCGGTATACAATGAGCAGTTCTTC	CASSQGGLAVYNEQFF
TRBD1	TRBV18	TRBJ1-2	.	TGTGCCAGCTCACCCGGACAGGGGGCGCCGAACTATGGCTACACCTTC	CASSPGQGAPNYGYTF
.	TRBV5-1	TRBJ1-2	.	TGCGCCAGCAGCTTTTCACCGCAGCAGGGAGGCGGCTACACCTTC	CASSFSPQQGGGYTF
.	TRBV10-3	TRBJ1-5	.	TGTGCCATCAGTGAGTCCGACGGTCAGCCCCAGCATTTT	CAISESDGQPQHF
.	TRBV28	TRBJ1-6	.	TGTGCCAGCAGTTTAGGTATGAGAAATTCACCCCTCCACTTT	CASSLGMRNSPLHF
.	TRBV9	TRBJ2-6	.	TGTGCCAGCAGCGCGCGGGCCCTAGGCTCTGGGGCCAACGTCCTGACTTTC	CASSARALGSGANVLTF
TRBD1	TRBV5-1	TRBJ1-1	few	TGCGCCAGCAGCCTAGGACAGGAAGTCGCTGAAGCTTTCTTT	CASSLGQEVAEAFF
TRBD1	TRBV28	TRBJ2-2	.	TGTGCCAGCTACGTCACACAGGGGGACACGAACACCGGGGAGCTGTTTTTT	CASYVTQGDTNTGELFF
.	TRBV5-4	TRBJ2-7	.	TGTGCCAGCAGCTTGACCAGCTCCTACGAGCAGTACTTC	CASSLTSSYEQYF
.	TRBV5-1	TRBJ2-1	.	TGCGCCAGCATGGATGGGGGGCTGAGCAATGAGCAGTTCTTC	CASMDGGLSNEQFF
.	TRBV5-4	TRBJ1-5	.	TGTGCCAGCAGCTTTCTCCCCTCCAATCAGCCCCAGCATTTT	CASSFLPSNQPQHF
.	TRBV5-1	TRBJ2-3	.	TGCGCCAGCAGCAGGCCGGGCACAGATACGCAGTATTTT	CASSRPGTDTQYF
.	TRBV19	TRBJ2-6	.	TGTGCCAGTGACGATGGGGCCAACGTCCTGACTTTC	CASDDGANVLTF
.	TRBV9	TRBJ1-2	.	TGTGCCAGCAGCGTTGGAACAGAGGCCTATGGCTACACCTTC	CASSVGTEAYGYTF
TRBD1	TRBV9	TRBJ1-2	.	TGTGCCAGCAGCGTAGTCAGGACAGGGGCCTATGGCTACACCTTC	CASSVVRTGAYGYTF
.	TRBV19	TRBJ1-5	.	TGTGCCAGTAGCCCTAGTGGTCAGGCAATCAATCAGCCCCAGCATTTT	CASSPSGQAINQPQHF
.	TRBV18	TRBJ1-6	few	TGTGCCAGCTCACCGGGCAGGGTGGATAATTCACCCCTCCACTTT	CASSPGRVDNSPLHF
TRBD1	TRBV14	TRBJ2-1	.	TGTGCCAGCAGCCGGACAGGGCCGGGGGAGCAGTTCTTC	CASSRTGPGEQFF
.	TRBV19	TRBJ1-1	.	TGTGCCAGTACCTGGACAGCCAACACTGAAGCTTTCTTT	CASTWTANTEAFF
.	TRBV19	TRBJ2-7	.	TGTGCCAGTAGTTTACAGGGATTGGACTACGAGCAGTACTTC	CASSLQGLDYEQYF
TRBD1	TRBV6-5	TRBJ1-4	few	TGTGCCAGCAGGGCCACGGAGGGGGCGGGTGAAAAACTGTTTTTT	CASRATEGAGEKLFF
TRBD1	TRBV19	TRBJ2-4	.	TGTGCCAGTAGTATCGACAGGGTAAACATTCAGTACTTC	CASSIDRVNIQYF
TRBD1	TRBV6-5	TRBJ1-2	once	TGTGCCAGCACCCCGACAGGGGGCTATGGCTACACCTTC	CASTPTGGYGYTF
.	TRBV20-1	TRBJ1-2	few	TGCAGTGCTAGTGGGGCCGGGAGCCCTACCTCTAACTATGGCTACACCTTC	CSASGAGSPTSNYGYTF